This TCR beta chain stems from a study of cytomegalovirus exposure and HLA in healthy donors. Study information: Earlier work reported 90 million to 120 million unique TCR beta sequences from 180 million or so T cells. General observations from the study: A later analysis showed TCR association rates differing by HLA locus, peaking at DRB1 and lowest at HLA-C.

Vbeta (60) and Jbeta (13) primers were used in the PCR. The method was immunoSEQ multiplex PCR; TCRdb's version includes in-frame clones alone and lacks a portion of them. This table holds 85,000 to 130,000 clones, roughly 80% found once. Comments on this clone: The antigen remains undetermined.

CDR3 length: 15 amino acids. Germline trimming cut 5 bases from V and 6 bases from J; bases unmatched to any gene: 10. CDR1 and CDR2 from the germline V gene are GTSNPN and SVGIG (reference sequence). Material: PBMCs. The sequence came from a man aged 60-69 years in good health and CMV-seronegative. The chain links TRBV30 to TRBJ2-7; 13 positions match TRBD2. CDR3 sequence (DNA): TGTGCCTGGGCAAGGACTAGCGGGGGACCGGGCGAGCAGTACTTC. Amino acids: CAWARTSGGPGEQYF.